A single count supports the clone carrying this TCR beta chain. What it binds is not known. An end of the junction does not agree with germline; a read error may underlie this. One entry per CDR3 protein results from TCRdb running MiXCR on the reads. The data show more than 300,000 distinct CDR3 sequences, approximately 35% seen once. The CDR3 has 16 amino acids. Germline CDR1 KGHDR, CDR2 SFDVKD. These data belong to a study of T cell repertoires in cytomegalovirus infection. Study at large: Indicated by public TCR beta signatures were CMV infection and matching HLA type.

Broader study findings: Dominant in the ex vivo response were TCR beta clonotypes restricted by HLA-C and specific for CMV. Using cumulative public TCR beta family frequency, the authors identified those who carried CMV together with the relevant HLA.

The specimen was cultured PBMCs, collected from culture after CMV antigen stimulation. The J gene is TRBJ2-1, the V gene TRBV24-1; 9 positions agree with TRBD2. This TCR was recovered from a human donor in good health (CMV status not recorded). Some clones in this sample may be carry-over from other donors' samples. This CDR3 is CATSDLASGNYNEQIF. For the CDR3, the DNA is TGTGCCACCAGTGATTTGGCTAGCGGGAATTACAATGAGCAGATCTTC.